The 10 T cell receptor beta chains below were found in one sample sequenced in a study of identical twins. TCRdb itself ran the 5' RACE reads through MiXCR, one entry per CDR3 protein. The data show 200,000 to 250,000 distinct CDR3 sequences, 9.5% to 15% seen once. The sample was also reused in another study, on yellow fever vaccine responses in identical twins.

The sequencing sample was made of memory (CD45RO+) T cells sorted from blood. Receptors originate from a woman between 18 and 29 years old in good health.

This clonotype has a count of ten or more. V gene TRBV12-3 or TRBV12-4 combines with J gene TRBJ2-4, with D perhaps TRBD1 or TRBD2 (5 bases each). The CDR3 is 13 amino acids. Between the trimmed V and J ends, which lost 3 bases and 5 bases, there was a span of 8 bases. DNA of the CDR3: TGTGCCAGCAGTTTTTGGGACCAAAACATTCAGTACTTC. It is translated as CASSFWDQNIQYF.

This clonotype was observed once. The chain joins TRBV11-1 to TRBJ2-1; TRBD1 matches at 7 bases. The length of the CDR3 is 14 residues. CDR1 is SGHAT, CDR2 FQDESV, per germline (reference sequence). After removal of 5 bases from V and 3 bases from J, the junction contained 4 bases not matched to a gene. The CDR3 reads CASSGTENYNEQFF. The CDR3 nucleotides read TGTGCCAGCAGCGGGACAGAAAACTACAATGAGCAGTTCTTC.

This CDR3 is CSVEAPESTDTQYF. The CDR3 DNA is TGCAGCGTTGAAGCGCCAGAGAGCACAGATACGCAGTATTTT. The rearrangement links TRBV29-1 to TRBJ2-3; D unclear. The ends were cut back, 1 base at V and 0 bases at J, with 8 bases in the middle. CDR1 is SQVTM and CDR2 is ANQGSEA in the germline V gene. There are 14 residues in the CDR3.

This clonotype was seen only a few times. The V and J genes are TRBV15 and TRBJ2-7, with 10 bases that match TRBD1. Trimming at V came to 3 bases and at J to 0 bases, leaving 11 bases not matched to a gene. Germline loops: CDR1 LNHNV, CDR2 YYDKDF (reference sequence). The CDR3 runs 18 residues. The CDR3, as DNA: TGTGCCACCAGCAGCTTACCCCTGCGGGACAGGGGCTCCTACGAGCAGTACTTC. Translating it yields CATSSLPLRDRGSYEQYF. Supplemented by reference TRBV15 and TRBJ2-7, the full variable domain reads DAMVIQNPRYQVTQFGKPVTLSCSQTLNHNVMYWYQQKSSQAPKLLFHYYDKDFNNEADTPDNFQSRRPNTSFCFLDIRSPGLGDTAMYLCATSSLPLRDRGSYEQYFGPGTRLTVT.

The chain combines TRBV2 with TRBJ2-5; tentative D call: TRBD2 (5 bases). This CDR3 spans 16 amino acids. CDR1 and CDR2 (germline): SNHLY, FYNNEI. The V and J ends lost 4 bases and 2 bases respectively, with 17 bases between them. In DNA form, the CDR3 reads TGTGCCAGCAGTGCCAGGCCAGCGGTCGGACAAGAGACCCAGTACTTC. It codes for CASSARPAVGQETQYF.

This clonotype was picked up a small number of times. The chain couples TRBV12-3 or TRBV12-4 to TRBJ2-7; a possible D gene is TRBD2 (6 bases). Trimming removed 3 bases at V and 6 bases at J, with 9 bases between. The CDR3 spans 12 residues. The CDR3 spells CASSFGGLEQYF. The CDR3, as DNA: TGTGCCAGCAGTTTTGGGGGACTCGAGCAGTACTTC.

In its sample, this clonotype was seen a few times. In nucleotides, the CDR3 is TGTGCCAGCAGTCCCCGGGACAGGATAGACGGGAATGAGCAGTTCTTC. This codes for CASSPRDRIDGNEQFF. V is TRBV27 and J is TRBJ2-1; 8 nucleotides align to TRBD1. The V gene's germline CDR1 is MNHEY and CDR2 SMNVEV (reference sequence). V gave up 5 bases and J gave up 7 bases; unmatched junction bases: 13. This CDR3 region has 16 residues.

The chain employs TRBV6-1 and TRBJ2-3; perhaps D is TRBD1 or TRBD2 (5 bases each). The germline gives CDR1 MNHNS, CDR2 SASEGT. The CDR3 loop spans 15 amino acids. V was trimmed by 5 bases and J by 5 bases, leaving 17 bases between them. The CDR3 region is CASSPRDGRGDTQYF. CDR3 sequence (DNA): TGTGCCAGCAGTCCCCGGGACGGCCGGGGAGATACGCAGTATTTT.

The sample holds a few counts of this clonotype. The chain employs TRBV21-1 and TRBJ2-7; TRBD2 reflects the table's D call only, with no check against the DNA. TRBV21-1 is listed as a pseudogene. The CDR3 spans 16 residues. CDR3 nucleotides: TGTGCCAGCAGCTCGAGCACTAGCGGGAGAGGGGGTGAGCAGTACTTC. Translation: CASSSSTSGRGGEQYF.

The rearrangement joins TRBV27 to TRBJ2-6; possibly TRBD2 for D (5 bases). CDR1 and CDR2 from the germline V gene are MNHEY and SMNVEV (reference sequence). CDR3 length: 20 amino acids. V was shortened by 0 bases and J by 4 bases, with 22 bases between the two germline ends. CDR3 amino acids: CASSLSERILQIYGANVLTF. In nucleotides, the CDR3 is TGTGCCAGCAGTTTATCTGAGCGGATCCTTCAAATCTACGGGGCCAACGTCCTGACTTTC. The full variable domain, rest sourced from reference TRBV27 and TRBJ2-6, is EAQVTQNPRYLITVTGKKLTVTCSQNMNHEYMSWYRQDPGLGLRQIYYSMNVEVTDKGDVPEGYKVSRKEKRNFPLILESPSPNQTSLYFCASSLSERILQIYGANVLTFGAGSRLTVL.